Listed below are T cell receptor beta chains from one sample, sequenced in a study of follicular helper T cells after annual influenza vaccination. The method was immunoSEQ multiplex PCR; TCRdb's version includes in-frame clones alone and lacks a portion of them. The repertoire holds 27,000 or so clones, 70% to 90% seen once, with approximately 1.1% in the top ten. The input for sequencing was CXCR5+ CD38- circulating T follicular helper cells from blood, taken on the day of influenza vaccination. The origin of the receptors is an adult who received the influenza vaccine. CDR3s include the opening cysteine and the closing phenylalanine or tryptophan. Fields, in order: CDR3 length, clone size, J gene, D gene, V gene, CDR3 DNA, CDR3 protein. A D gene is named only where the DNA matches it firmly. Only some rows state a clone size, as once, few, many or a class for expanded clones.

16	NA	TRBJ1-1	NA	TRBV6-5	TGTGCCAGCAGTTATGCAGGCCGCGCGATGAACACTGAAGCTTTCTTT	CASSYAGRAMNTEAFF
15	few	TRBJ2-7	TRBD1	TRBV5-4	TGTGCCAGCAGCTTGGACAGGGGGCCCTTCTACGAGCAGTACTTC	CASSLDRGPFYEQYF
19	few	TRBJ2-5	TRBD1	TRBV28	TGTGCCAGCAGGCCTACCCCCGGACAGGGGCGGAACCCGCAAGAGACCCAGTACTTC	CASRPTPGQGRNPQETQYF
18	NA	TRBJ1-1	NA	TRBV6-1	TGTGCCAGCAGTGAAGCGCTTCCAGGAGACAGCTGGAACACTGAAGCTTTCTTT	CASSEALPGDSWNTEAFF
13	NA	TRBJ1-4	NA	TRBV28	TGTGCCACCGGGCGGGGGTACAATGAAAAACTGTTTTTT	CATGRGYNEKLFF
15	once	TRBJ2-1	NA	TRBV4-1	TGCGCCAGCAGCCAAGATCTGGGTCCGGGGAATGAGCAGTTCTTC	CASSQDLGPGNEQFF
15	NA	TRBJ1-2	NA	TRBV9	TGTGCCAGCAGCCCCACGGGTACAGGTCCCTATGGCTACACCTTC	CASSPTGTGPYGYTF
13	NA	TRBJ2-6	NA	TRBV10-3	TGTGCCATCCTGGGTGGGCAGGCCAACGTCCTGACTTTC	CAILGGQANVLTF
16	NA	TRBJ2-2	TRBD1	TRBV18	TGTGCCAGCTCATTTCGAGACAGGGGTTTCACCGGGGAGCTGTTTTTT	CASSFRDRGFTGELFF
15	NA	TRBJ1-1	NA	TRBV6-1	TGTGCCAGCTGCCCCCTAAACAGGGTCAACACTGAAGCTTTCTTT	CASCPLNRVNTEAFF
16	NA	TRBJ1-1	TRBD1	TRBV7-9	TGTGCCAGCAGCTTCGACAGGGGGATAGGAAACACTGAAGCTTTCTTT	CASSFDRGIGNTEAFF
14	NA	TRBJ2-1	TRBD2	TRBV29-1	TGCAGCGTTGACACTAGCGGGGGTGGGAATGAGCAGTTCTTC	CSVDTSGGGNEQFF
13	NA	TRBJ2-7	TRBD2	TRBV2	TGTGCCAGCCAGCGACTAGCGAATGGGGAGCAGTACTTC	CASQRLANGEQYF
15	NA	TRBJ2-4	TRBD2	TRBV7-2	TGTGCCAGCAGCTTAATAGCGGGGCGGGCAAACATTCAGTACTTC	CASSLIAGRANIQYF
14	NA	TRBJ1-3	TRBD1	TRBV30	TGTGCCTGGAGTATAGGGACAGCTGGAAACACCATATATTTT	CAWSIGTAGNTIYF
16	NA	TRBJ2-2	NA	TRBV6-5	TGTGCCAACAGTTACATCATCCGGGTTCGGGACGGGGAGCTGTTTTTT	CANSYIIRVRDGELFF
16	NA	TRBJ1-5	TRBD1	TRBV7-9	TGTGCCAGCAGCTCGACGGTACAGGGGAGCGATCAGCCCCAGCATTTT	CASSSTVQGSDQPQHF
13	NA	TRBJ1-1	NA	TRBV9	TGTGCCAGCAGCTTGGGGCGGAACACTGAAGCTTTCTTT	CASSLGRNTEAFF
15	NA	TRBJ1-1	TRBD1	TRBV7-2	TGTGCCAGCAGCCGAGGGGACAGGGGGCTCACTGAAGCTTTCTTT	CASSRGDRGLTEAFF
15	few	TRBJ1-5	TRBD1	TRBV19	TGTGCCAGTAGGGTCCCGGGACAGGGCAATCAGCCCCAGCATTTT	CASRVPGQGNQPQHF
13	once	TRBJ1-2	TRBD1	TRBV7-9	TGTGCCAGCAGCCATGGGACAGCCTATGGCTACACCTTC	CASSHGTAYGYTF
16	once	TRBJ1-2	TRBD1	TRBV4-2	TGTGCCAGCAGCCAAGGGTGGACAGGGGGCGCGGATGGCTACACCTTC	CASSQGWTGGADGYTF
15	few	TRBJ1-4	TRBD1	TRBV19	TGTGCCAGTAGTATAGGAGGGGGCGCCGAGGAAAAACTGTTTTTT	CASSIGGGAEEKLFF
13	NA	TRBJ1-2	NA	TRBV10-3	TGTGCCATCACAGACAGTCTTTCCCATGGCTACACCTTC	CAITDSLSHGYTF
15	few	TRBJ2-2	TRBD1	TRBV19	TGTGCCAGTAGTATAGGGACAGGGGAACCCGGGGAGCTGTTTTTT	CASSIGTGEPGELFF
14	NA	TRBJ2-3	TRBD2	TRBV10-3	TGTGCCATCAGGTCTAGCGGGTCGACAGATACGCAGTATTTT	CAIRSSGSTDTQYF
16	NA	TRBJ1-5	TRBD1	TRBV15	TGTGCCACCAGCAGTACGGACAGGGGGGCCAATCAGCCCCAGCATTTT	CATSSTDRGANQPQHF